This entry describes one TCR beta chain. The data are from a study of blood T cell repertoires in COVID-19. Study background: The samples span acute and convalescent COVID-19 from the United States, Italy and Spain.

Participants were aged roughly 18 to 90 years, lived in roughly 23 US areas, and enrolled virtually. Cohort 3 recovery required two negative PCRs, clearance, or symptom resolution. Some clones are missing from TCRdb's copy, which holds only in-frame ones; the method was immunoSEQ multiplex PCR. This sample has approximately 490,000 clones; roughly 87% occur once, and the top ten carry around 0.7%. This TCR derives from a woman in her late teens or twenties who had recovered from COVID-19. The sequenced sample was PBMCs or T cells enriched from blood (not recorded which).

The CDR3 is CASGLVRFASGNTIYF. The CDR3 region has the DNA TGTGCTAGTGGTTTGGTACGGTTTGCCTCTGGAAACACCATATATTTT. The chain couples TRBV12-5 to TRBJ1-3; D unresolved. The CDR3 totals 16 residues. Germline-derived CDR1 and CDR2 are LGHNT and FRNRAP. The V end was cut by 0 bases, the J end by 0 bases, with 9 bases between.